One sample yielded the 10 T cell receptor beta chains listed below, sequenced in a study of a mutant IDH1 vaccine in newly diagnosed glioma. Time point given: week 23, last vaccination. Each vaccine dose was 300 ug of mutant IDH1 20-mer peptide, with topical imiquimod. What these receptors recognize is not known. Sequencing was performed with immunoSEQ multiplex PCR; in TCRdb, only in-frame clones are kept and a portion is missing. The sample includes about 43,000 clones, 65% to 85% of them seen just once. The sequencing used PBMCs, collected from a glioma patient whose treatment included an IDH1 peptide vaccine. These receptors were obtained from a woman aged 18-29 years with glioma. Some clones in this sample may be carry-over from other donors' samples.

With regard to this clone: Mismatch with germline at one junction end may stem from a read error. The chain combines TRBV7-7 with TRBJ1-4; D perhaps matches TRBD1 (5 bases). This CDR3 region has 14 residues. Per germline, CDR1 SSHAT and CDR2 FNYEAQ (reference sequence). The CDR3 here is CASSPGLGDEKLFF. As DNA, the CDR3 is TGTGCTAGCAGCCCCGGTTTAGGGGATGAAAAACTGTTTTTT.

This clone was found a few times. In the same sample, other DNA sequences code for this CDR3. The V call is TRBV9, the J call TRBJ1-1, with D uncertain. The germline V gene has CDR1 SGDLS and CDR2 YYNGEE. The V and J ends lost 0 bases and 4 bases respectively, with 7 bases between them. This CDR3 contains 13 residues. CDR3 loop: CASSVGGSTEAFF. The CDR3 DNA sequence: TGTGCCAGCAGCGTAGGCGGGAGCACTGAAGCTTTCTTT.

This clone was counted only a few times. The rearrangement uses TRBV15 and TRBJ1-1; no clear D gene. Germline lookup yields CDR1 LNHNV and CDR2 YYDKDF (reference sequence). V lost 1 base to trimming and J lost 7 bases, with 7 bases between them. The CDR3 covers 12 residues. CDR3 nucleotides: TGTGCCACCAGCAGAGTCGAGGGTGAAGCTTTCTTT. As protein: CATSRVEGEAFF.

The J gene is TRBJ1-1, the V gene TRBV9, with unresolved D. V lost 3 bases to trimming and J lost 4 bases, with 10 bases between them. Germline CDR1 SGDLS, CDR2 YYNGEE. The CDR3 is 13 residues long. CDR3 amino acids: CASSGGRGTEAFF. As DNA, the CDR3 is TGTGCCAGCAGCGGAGGGCGGGGCACTGAAGCTTTCTTT.

In this sample, this clone turned up a few times. The chain recombines TRBV27 with TRBJ1-6; D possibly corresponds to TRBD1 (6 bases). V lost 2 bases, J lost 4 bases, and 12 bases lay in between. Per the germline V gene, CDR1 is MNHEY and CDR2 is SMNVEV (reference sequence). The CDR3 consists of 16 residues. CDR3 sequence (DNA): TGTGCCAGCAGTTTAGGCGGGACACCGTATAATTCACCCCTCCACTTT. It specifies CASSLGGTPYNSPLHF.

The chain combines TRBV5-1 with TRBJ2-5; the match to TRBD2 covers 10 bases. V trimming: 4 bases; J trimming: 1 base; junction bases outside the gene matches: 1. This CDR3 has 14 amino acids. Germline CDR1 reads SGHRS; CDR2 reads YFSETQ. CDR3 sequence: CASSTSGVQETQYF. Here the CDR3 DNA reads TGCGCCAGCAGCACTAGCGGGGTCCAAGAGACCCAGTACTTC.

The CDR3 coding sequence is TGTGCCAGCAGCTCCCCAGGGGAGCCCTATGGCTACACCTTC. Its protein is CASSSPGEPYGYTF. This chain joins TRBV5-6 and TRBJ1-2, with D tentatively TRBD1 (6 bases). The length of the CDR3 is 14 residues. CDR1 is SGHDT and CDR2 is YYEEEE in the germline V gene. The ends were cut back, 3 bases at V and 4 bases at J, with 13 bases in the middle.

The V call is TRBV6-6, the J call TRBJ2-1, with D hard to call. There are 14 residues in the CDR3. The V end was cut by 5 bases, the J end by 0 bases, with 8 bases between. Germline-derived CDR1 and CDR2 are MNHNY and SVGAGI (reference sequence). The CDR3 here is CASSLPSSYNEQFF. Here the CDR3 DNA reads TGTGCCAGCAGTCTACCGAGCTCCTACAATGAGCAGTTCTTC.

V is TRBV5-1 and J is TRBJ1-1; possibly TRBD1 for D (5 bases). CDR3 length equals 16 residues. Trimming pared 4 bases from V and 3 bases from J, leaving 19 bases between. The germline CDR1 and CDR2 sequences are SGHRS and YFSETQ. In nucleotides, the CDR3 is TGCGCCAGCAGCCCGTCGGCGTTGGGGGATGACACTGAAGCTTTCTTT. This gives the protein CASSPSALGDDTEAFF.

This clone showed up just once. The rearrangement links TRBV7-9 to TRBJ1-6; a weak D match, TRBD1 (5 bases). The CDR3 sequence is 14 residues long. The V and J ends lost 5 bases and 6 bases respectively, with 11 bases between them. Germline CDR1 is SEHNR and CDR2 is FQNEAQ (reference sequence). DNA of the CDR3: TGTGCCAGCAGCGCTGGGGCGCCTAATTCACCCCTCCACTTT. Its protein product is CASSAGAPNSPLHF.